This T cell receptor beta chain was sequenced during a study of shared clonotypes between healthy human individuals. Trimming removed 4 bases from V and 5 bases from J, with 13 bases in between. CDR3 length equals 14 residues. Germline CDR1 is SGHRS and CDR2 is YFSETQ. Assay: immunoSEQ multiplex PCR; the TCRdb copy retains only in-frame clones and omits some. The data show around 2.5 million clones, over 85% seen once. The TCR originated in a man between 18 and 29 years old in good health. Some clones in this sample may be carry-over from other donors' samples. The sequenced material came from naive CD4+ T cells from PBMCs. Noted subset: CD45RA+ positively selected. The chain couples TRBV5-1 to TRBJ2-4, with D perhaps matching TRBD1 or TRBD2 (5 bases each). CDR3 in amino acids: CASSPGQRENIQYF. The CDR3 nucleotides read TGCGCCAGCAGCCCGGGGCAGCGAGAAAACATTCAGTACTTC.